The 24 T cell receptor beta chains presented below share a single source sample, sequenced in a study of CD8+ T cells in alopecia areata. Isolated RNA was reverse transcribed into cDNA used as the sequencing template. Libraries were prepared by immunoSEQ multiplex PCR; TCRdb keeps only in-frame clonotypes and omits some of them. The repertoire consists of 100,000 or so clones, with about 60% occurring once and the leading ten covering about a sixth. Sample treatment: oral pan-JAK inhibitor, 5-10 mg twice daily. The material was CD8+ T cells sorted from blood, obtained at approximately week 61, from a patient treated with tofacitinib. These receptors were taken from a human donor with alopecia areata.

This chain uses TRBV15 with TRBJ2-7; D unclear. The CDR3 totals 14 residues. V lost 1 base and J 2 bases, leaving 9 bases between the germline ends. CDR1 is LNHNV, CDR2 YYDKDF, per germline (reference sequence). The CDR3 DNA reads TGTGCCACCAGCAGAGCCGGGTCCCCCTACGAGCAGTACTTC. It is translated as CATSRAGSPYEQYF. Filled out from reference TRBV15 and TRBJ2-7, the complete variable domain reads DAMVIQNPRYQVTQFGKPVTLSCSQTLNHNVMYWYQQKSSQAPKLLFHYYDKDFNNEADTPDNFQSRRPNTSFCFLDIRSPGLGDTAMYLCATSRAGSPYEQYFGPGTRLTVT.

The chain combines TRBV5-1 with TRBJ2-2; D call uncertain. Per germline, CDR1 SGHRS and CDR2 YFSETQ. Trimming left V 0 bases short and J 2 bases short, with 11 bases between. The CDR3 extends over 16 amino acids. The CDR3 region has the DNA TGCGCCAGCAGCTTGGATAGGAGTGGTAACACCGGGGAGCTGTTTTTT. It encodes CASSLDRSGNTGELFF.

This clone has just a few counts. Compared with germline, one end of the junction differs, possibly owing to a read error. DNA for the CDR3: TGTGCCAGCAGAGAAAAACAGGGGAGCATTCAGCCCCAGCATTTT. This gives the protein CASREKQGSIQPQHF. The chain combines TRBV6-5 with TRBJ1-5, with TRBD1 matching over 7 bases. This CDR3 has 15 residues. In germline, CDR1 is MNHEY, CDR2 SVGAGI.

The chain carries TRBV28 and TRBJ2-5, with 9 bases matching TRBD2. Trimming at V came to 6 bases and at J to 2 bases, leaving 7 bases not matched to a gene. The CDR3 contains 15 residues. Per the germline V gene, CDR1 is MDHEN and CDR2 is SYDVKM. The CDR3 DNA reads as TGTGCCAGCAGGATATTAGCGGGGGATCAAGAGACCCAGTACTTC. Protein: CASRILAGDQETQYF.

This clone turned up a few times. This chain uses TRBV30 with TRBJ2-3; the D is unclear. Germline lookup yields CDR1 GTSNPN and CDR2 SVGIG (reference sequence). V lost 2 bases, J lost 6 bases, and 3 bases lay in between. The CDR3 is 10 residues long. CDR3 DNA sequence: TGTGCCTGGAGTAGGGATACGCAGTATTTT. It yields the protein CAWSRDTQYF. The full variable domain, rest sourced from reference TRBV30 and TRBJ2-3, is SQTIHQWPATLVQPVGSPLSLECTVEGTSNPNLYWYRQAAGRGLQLLFYSVGIGQISSEVPQNLSASRPQDRQFILSSKKLLLSDSGFYLCAWSRDTQYFGPGTRLTVL.

This chain links TRBV6-5 with TRBJ1-5; D is unclear. There are 13 residues in the CDR3. V was clipped by 4 bases and J by 4 bases, with 8 bases between them. Germline V gene sequence: CDR1 MNHEY, CDR2 SVGAGI. CDR3: CASSLTQNQPQHF. The CDR3 nucleotides read TGTGCCAGCAGTTTGACACAGAATCAGCCCCAGCATTTT.

The chain employs TRBV2 and TRBJ1-1, with 8 bases identical to TRBD1. The CDR3 runs 17 residues. V shed 4 bases, J shed 1 base, and the junction held 11 bases outside the gene matches. Per germline, CDR1 SNHLY and CDR2 FYNNEI. The CDR3 sequence is CASSVSPQTGANTEAFF. CDR3 sequence (DNA): TGTGCCAGCAGTGTTTCCCCCCAGACAGGGGCGAACACTGAAGCTTTCTTT.

The chain is built from TRBV2 and TRBJ1-1; 7 bases map to TRBD1. Trimming at V came to 6 bases and at J to 5 bases, leaving 9 bases not matched to a gene. Germline CDR1 SNHLY, CDR2 FYNNEI. CDR3 length equals 14 residues. The CDR3 region has the DNA TGTGCCAGCAGAATTACAGGGGAGGGAACTGAAGCTTTCTTT. Encoded protein: CASRITGEGTEAFF.

The chain employs TRBV30 and TRBJ2-2; TRBD1 or TRBD2 may be the D gene (5 bases each). The CDR3 is 13 amino acids. Germline V lookup: CDR1 GTSNPN, CDR2 SVGIG (reference sequence). V lost 7 bases and J lost 6, with 15 bases in between. The DNA of the CDR3 is TGTGCCTCCCTCAGCAGGGAGTCCGGGGAGCTGTTTTTT. The encoded protein is CASLSRESGELFF.

The genes are TRBV4-1 and TRBJ2-7; the D gene is possibly TRBD2 (6 bases). Trimming shortened V by 2 bases and J by 6 bases, and 11 bases separated the two germline ends. Germline CDR1 is MGHRA and CDR2 is YSYEKL. The CDR3 is 13 residues long. The CDR3 protein is CASSQLVRGEQYF. The CDR3 DNA is TGCGCCAGCAGCCAACTAGTGCGGGGCGAGCAGTACTTC.

This clone was seen only a few times. The rearrangement links TRBV6-1 to TRBJ1-2; TRBD1 matches at 8 bases. Germline V gene lookup returns CDR1 MNHNS and CDR2 SASEGT. CDR3 length: 14 amino acids. J was trimmed by 4 bases and V by 8 bases; bases with no gene match: 9. In DNA, the CDR3 is TGTGCCAGCCACAGGGACAGGCAGAGCTATGGCTACACCTTC. Its protein is CASHRDRQSYGYTF.

This clone showed up just once. The J gene is TRBJ2-3, the V gene TRBV9, with TRBD2 matching 9 bases. The CDR3 is 14 residues long. Germline CDR1 and CDR2: SGDLS and YYNGEE. V shed 6 bases and J 6 bases; nucleotides not matched to a gene: 8. The CDR3 nucleotides read TGTGCCAGCAATTCAGCGGGGGGAAGCGATACGCAGTATTTT. It codes for CASNSAGGSDTQYF.

J is TRBJ1-3 and V is TRBV30; no definite D call. V shed 5 bases and J shed 2 bases, with 7 bases lying between them. The CDR3 totals 12 residues. Per germline, CDR1 GTSNPN and CDR2 SVGIG (reference sequence). This CDR3 is CAWRRTGNTIYF. DNA of the CDR3: TGTGCCTGGCGGAGGACTGGAAACACCATATATTTT. Full variable domain (remainder filled in from reference TRBV30 and TRBJ1-3): SQTIHQWPATLVQPVGSPLSLECTVEGTSNPNLYWYRQAAGRGLQLLFYSVGIGQISSEVPQNLSASRPQDRQFILSSKKLLLSDSGFYLCAWRRTGNTIYFGEGSWLTVV.

The chain links TRBV13 to TRBJ2-2; 7 positions match TRBD1. The germline gives CDR1 PRHDT, CDR2 FYEKMQ (reference sequence). The CDR3 is 13 residues long. J lost 7 bases, V lost 5 bases, and 4 bases had no gene match. CDR3 nucleotide sequence: TGTGCCAGCAGCGGCAGGGGGAACGGGGAGCTGTTTTTT. It is translated as CASSGRGNGELFF.

In this sample, this clone turned up a few times. V and J are TRBV27 and TRBJ2-5; D is perhaps TRBD2 (5 bases). V was shortened by 2 bases and J by 2 bases, with 9 bases between the two germline ends. The germline CDR1 and CDR2 sequences are MNHEY and SMNVEV (reference sequence). This CDR3 spans 14 amino acids. This chain's CDR3 is CASSLQGSQETQYF. CDR3 sequence (DNA): TGTGCCAGCAGTTTACAAGGGAGTCAAGAGACCCAGTACTTC.

The chain is built from TRBV14 and TRBJ2-1; 13 nucleotides agree with TRBD2. The CDR3 is 15 residues long. V lost 4 bases to trimming and J lost 7 bases; unmatched junction nucleotides: 4. The germline V gene encodes CDR1 SGHDN and CDR2 FVKESK. CDR3 sequence: CASSPTGLAGNEQFF. CDR3 sequence (DNA): TGTGCCAGCAGCCCGACGGGACTAGCGGGAAATGAGCAGTTCTTC.

Note on this clone: This sample includes further DNA sequences coding for the same CDR3. The chain couples TRBV6-5 to TRBJ2-2; D is perhaps TRBD1 (5 bases). The CDR3 runs 15 residues. Germline lookup yields CDR1 MNHEY and CDR2 SVGAGI. Trimming cost V 2 bases and J 5 bases, with 12 bases left between them. The CDR3 sequence is CASSYSTGGTGELFF. CDR3 bases: TGTGCCAGCAGTTACAGTACAGGCGGAACCGGGGAGCTGTTTTTT.

J is TRBJ2-7 and V is TRBV4-2, with 9 bases lining up with TRBD2. With 0 bases clipped from V and 7 bases from J, the junction kept 4 bases outside the gene matches. CDR3 length: 14 residues. Germline V CDR1 and CDR2: LGHNA, YNFKEQ. The CDR3 nucleotides are TGTGCCAGCAGCCAAGAACTAGCGGGTGGGGAGCAGTACTTC. This translates into CASSQELAGGEQYF.

This clone was counted a single time. The chain has TRBV27 and TRBJ1-2; possibly TRBD1 for D (5 bases). The CDR3 is 15 amino acids. The V end was cut by 0 bases, the J end by 3 bases, with 11 bases between. Germline V gene data show CDR1 as MNHEY and CDR2 as SMNVEV (reference sequence). The CDR3 coding sequence is TGTGCCAGCAGTTTATCGGCCGGGACTCACTATGGCTACACCTTC. Amino acids: CASSLSAGTHYGYTF.

CDR3 in DNA: TGTGCCAGCAGTTACCAAGGGCTGAATCAGCCCCAGCATTTT. It yields the protein CASSYQGLNQPQHF. V is TRBV6-5 and J is TRBJ1-5; D not resolved. This CDR3 is built from 14 residues. Germline V gene lookup returns CDR1 MNHEY and CDR2 SVGAGI. The ends were cut back, 2 bases at V and 4 bases at J, with 9 bases in the middle.

The chain is built from TRBV11-3 and TRBJ2-5, with D possibly matching TRBD2 (6 bases). Germline lookup yields CDR1 SGHNT and CDR2 YENEEA. The V and J ends lost 5 bases and 9 bases respectively, with 13 bases between them. The CDR3 is made up of 12 amino acids. CDR3 nucleotide sequence: TGTGCCAGCAGCATGGGGGGTCTGCCCCAGTACTTC. This translates into CASSMGGLPQYF.

The chain joins TRBV29-1 to TRBJ1-3; D uncertain. CDR3 size: 13 residues. V dropped 5 bases and J dropped 0 bases, with 8 bases sitting between them. Germline CDR1 and CDR2: SQVTM and ANQGSEA. The CDR3 DNA sequence: TGCAGCGTTTCCCTTGGCTCTGGAAACACCATATATTTT. Translation gives CSVSLGSGNTIYF.

The chain combines TRBV7-9 with TRBJ2-7; D is undetermined. The CDR3 contains 13 residues. Trimming removed 1 base at V and 2 bases at J, with 6 bases between. CDR1 and CDR2 (germline): SEHNR, FQNEAQ (reference sequence). The CDR3 spells CASSLGGTYEQYF. CDR3 nucleotides: TGTGCCAGCAGCTTAGGGGGTACCTACGAGCAGTACTTC.

This chain links TRBV5-6 with TRBJ2-7, with 9 bases identical to TRBD1. J gave up 6 bases and V 0 bases, and 4 bases lay outside the gene matches. CDR3 size: 14 residues. Germline CDR1 reads SGHDT; CDR2 reads YYEEEE. CDR3 coding DNA: TGTGCCAGCAGCTTGGGACAGGGGGTAGCCGAGCAGTACTTC. Translating gives CASSLGQGVAEQYF.